Shown below are 18 T cell receptor beta chains from a single sample sequenced in a study of OX40 agonist ivuxolimab in advanced cancers. Library construction relied on the immunoSEQ multiplex PCR assay. Sourced from immuneACCESS, this table was stored by TCRdb with only in-frame sequences that have V and J called. A share of the clones is absent; for the studies checked, an unresolved V gene accounts for under half, and the remainder has no known explanation. Within this sample are tens of thousands of clones, with under 90% of them counted one time only. Approximately 2.6% of the sample is taken by the ten largest. This sample comprised CD4+ or CD8+ T cells sorted from blood, obtained in a trial of the OX40 agonist ivuxolimab. The receptors stem from an adult with an advanced solid tumor such as melanoma, head and neck, liver or kidney cancer.

V is TRBV30 and J is TRBJ2-1; D is unclear. The CDR3 has 13 amino acids. V gave up 7 bases and J gave up 0 bases, with 10 bases separating them. From germline, CDR1 is GTSNPN and CDR2 SVGIG (reference sequence). The CDR3 DNA is TGTGCCTCCGTTCTACTCTCCTACAATGAGCAGTTCTTC. It yields the protein CASVLLSYNEQFF. Full variable domain (rest looked up from reference TRBV30 and TRBJ2-1): SQTIHQWPATLVQPVGSPLSLECTVEGTSNPNLYWYRQAAGRGLQLLFYSVGIGQISSEVPQNLSASRPQDRQFILSSKKLLLSDSGFYLCASVLLSYNEQFFGPGTRLTVL.

This rearrangement joins TRBV2 to TRBJ1-3; no clear D gene. The germline CDR1 and CDR2 sequences are SNHLY and FYNNEI. Between the trimmed V and J ends, which lost 1 base and 2 bases, there was a span of 6 bases. The CDR3 has 14 residues. In DNA form, the CDR3 reads TGTGCCAGCAGTGAAGGTCAGACTGGAAACACCATATATTTT. Residues: CASSEGQTGNTIYF. The variable domain in full, with the rest retrieved from reference TRBV2 and TRBJ1-3, is EPEVTQTPSHQVTQMGQEVILRCVPISNHLYFYWYRQILGQKVEFLVSFYNNEISEKSEIFDDQFSVERPDGSNFTLKIRSTKLEDSAMYFCASSEGQTGNTIYFGEGSWLTVV.

J is TRBJ1-2 and V is TRBV27; D possibly corresponds to TRBD1 (6 bases). V lost 1 base and J 7 bases, leaving 19 bases between the germline ends. This CDR3 spans 16 amino acids. Germline CDR1 MNHEY, CDR2 SMNVEV (reference sequence). In nucleotides, the CDR3 is TGTGCCAGCAGTTTATTAGGGGGTTACTTGTTAGGTGGCTACACCTTC. As protein: CASSLLGGYLLGGYTF.

The chain recombines TRBV6-6 with TRBJ2-3; no clear D gene. The CDR3 totals 16 residues. Trimming stripped 2 bases from V and 0 bases from J, with 12 bases between. Germline V gene sequence: CDR1 MNHNY, CDR2 SVGAGI (reference sequence). Here the CDR3 DNA reads TGTGCCAGCAGTTACCCCTTTGGCCCCAGCACAGATACGCAGTATTTT. Protein sequence: CASSYPFGPSTDTQYF.

V usage is TRBV27 and J usage is TRBJ2-7, with D perhaps matching TRBD1 or TRBD2 (5 bases each). Trimming removed 4 bases at V and 5 bases at J, with 18 bases between. Germline V CDR1 and CDR2: MNHEY, SMNVEV (reference sequence). CDR3 length: 15 amino acids. The CDR3 region has the DNA TGTGCCAGCAGTTCCCTGGGGCGCCCTAGCAACGAGCAGTACTTC. Protein: CASSSLGRPSNEQYF.

The rearrangement joins TRBV29-1 to TRBJ1-1; 9 bases line up with TRBD1. From germline, CDR1 is SQVTM and CDR2 ANQGSEA. The CDR3 spans 14 residues. The V and J ends lost 6 bases and 5 bases, in that order; junction bases with no gene match: 10. CDR3 in DNA: TGCAGCGTCCTACCGGGACAGGGCGAGACTGAAGCTTTCTTT. Its translation is CSVLPGQGETEAFF.

The chain uses TRBV18 and TRBJ2-7, with a weak D call TRBD1 (6 bases). Germline loops: CDR1 KGHSH, CDR2 LQKENI. CDR3 length equals 16 residues. V shed 0 bases and J shed 0 bases, with 12 bases lying between them. The CDR3 region has the DNA TGTGCCAGCTCACCACCTGGGGTCAGGGGCTCCTACGAGCAGTACTTC. Encoded protein: CASSPPGVRGSYEQYF.

The V call is TRBV18, the J call TRBJ2-7, with D unresolved. The germline V gene has CDR1 KGHSH and CDR2 LQKENI. V gave up 3 bases and J gave up 0 bases, with 15 bases separating them. The CDR3 totals 16 residues. In DNA, the CDR3 is TGTGCCAGCTCACCCAGCATAGGGCCCCTCTCCTACGAGCAGTACTTC. This sequence encodes CASSPSIGPLSYEQYF.

The rearrangement joins TRBV19 to TRBJ2-7; D is perhaps TRBD2 (6 bases). CDR3 length: 15 amino acids. CDR1 LNHDA and CDR2 SQIVND come from the germline V gene (reference sequence). The V and J ends lost 3 bases and 2 bases respectively, with 14 bases between them. Here the CDR3 reads CASSIGTSPAYEQYF. The CDR3 coding sequence is TGTGCCAGTAGTATTGGCACTAGCCCGGCCTACGAGCAGTACTTC.

The genes are TRBV6-5 and TRBJ1-2, with 7 nucleotides matching TRBD1. CDR1 and CDR2 from the germline V gene are MNHEY and SVGAGI. CDR3 size: 14 residues. Trimming at V came to 4 bases and at J to 3 bases, leaving 5 bases not matched to a gene. In DNA, the CDR3 is TGTGCCAGCAGTTCAGGGGGGAAGGACTATGGCTACACCTTC. Protein sequence: CASSSGGKDYGYTF.

V gene TRBV11-2 combines with J gene TRBJ2-5; perhaps TRBD2 as D (6 bases). In germline, CDR1 is SGHAT, CDR2 FQNNGV. Trimming removed 5 bases at V and 7 bases at J, with 8 bases between. The CDR3 length is 11 residues. CDR3 in DNA: TGTGCCAGCAGCCCGGGACTGACCCAGTACTTC. It codes for CASSPGLTQYF.

The rearrangement uses TRBV5-6 and TRBJ2-7; TRBD2 aligns across 9 bases. The V gene end was trimmed by 1 base and the J gene end by 3 bases; junction bases not matched to a gene: 14. This CDR3 comprises 18 residues. Germline values: CDR1 SGHDT, CDR2 YYEEEE. CDR3 sequence reads: CASSLRFSFRGRGYEQYF. CDR3 in DNA: TGTGCCAGCAGCTTGAGGTTTTCTTTTCGCGGGAGGGGCTACGAGCAGTACTTC.

As regards this clone: At one end the junction does not follow the germline gene, possibly because of a read error. V usage is TRBV11-3 and J usage is TRBJ2-3; D gene uncertain. Per the germline V gene, CDR1 is SGHNT and CDR2 is YENEEA. CDR3 length: 14 residues. CDR3 in DNA: TGTGCCAGCAGCCTAGACTCTAGCACAGATACGCAGTATTTT. Amino acids: CASSLDSSTDTQYF.

This rearrangement joins TRBV7-9 to TRBJ2-7, with TRBD1 matching 9 bases. Per the germline V gene, CDR1 is SEHNR and CDR2 is FQNEAQ (reference sequence). This CDR3 region has 15 residues. The junction had 6 bases not matched to a gene; V was cut back by 4 bases and J by 2 bases. The CDR3 DNA is TGTGCCAGCAGCTACAGGACAGGGGCGGCCTACGAGCAGTACTTC. As protein: CASSYRTGAAYEQYF.

V and J are TRBV10-1 and TRBJ1-5; 8 nucleotides align to TRBD1. The CDR3 is made up of 18 amino acids. The trim removed 0 bases at V and 6 bases at J, leaving 13 bases unmatched. CDR1 is WNHNN and CDR2 is SYGVQD in the germline V gene (reference sequence). In DNA, the CDR3 is TGCGCCAGCAGTGAGTCCGGGACAGGTTTTTGGTTGACTCAGCCCCAGCATTTT. It yields the protein CASSESGTGFWLTQPQHF.

The rearrangement uses TRBV7-9 and TRBJ2-1; D gene unclear. The V gene's germline CDR1 is SEHNR and CDR2 FQNEAQ (reference sequence). This CDR3 contains 15 residues. V was trimmed by 2 bases and J by 0 bases, leaving 8 bases between them. The CDR3 reads CASSLSGTSYNEQFF. In DNA form, the CDR3 reads TGTGCCAGCAGCTTATCAGGAACCTCCTACAATGAGCAGTTCTTC.

This chain links TRBV9 with TRBJ1-6; a weak D match, TRBD1 (5 bases). CDR3 length: 16 residues. The V end lost 1 base, the J end lost 0 bases, and 8 bases lay between the germline ends. In germline, CDR1 is SGDLS, CDR2 YYNGEE. CDR3 sequence: CASSVFDSSYNSPLHF. The CDR3 DNA reads TGTGCCAGCAGCGTATTTGACAGCTCCTATAATTCACCCCTCCACTTT.

CDR3 nucleotides: TGTGCCAGTAGTATACCCGAGGGTGGTGAGCAGTTCTTC. This translates into CASSIPEGGEQFF. The V gene is TRBV19, the J gene TRBJ2-1; D might be TRBD2 (5 bases). The CDR3 consists of 13 residues. The V gene lost 2 bases and the J gene lost 9 bases, with 11 bases spanning the gap. Germline V gives CDR1 LNHDA, CDR2 SQIVND (reference sequence).